A single sample is the source of the 20 T cell receptor beta chains below, sequenced in a study of OX40 agonist ivuxolimab in advanced cancers. Profiled with immunoSEQ multiplex PCR; TCRdb holds only in-frame clones, not every one. The sample lists around 18,000 clones, 65% to 90% occurring once. This specimen consisted of CD4+ or CD8+ T cells sorted from blood, obtained in a trial of the OX40 agonist ivuxolimab. The receptors were gathered from an adult with an advanced solid tumor such as melanoma, head and neck, liver or kidney cancer.

The genes are TRBV5-3 and TRBJ2-1; 12 bases align to TRBD2. Being an ORF, TRBV5-3 has a function that is uncertain. The CDR3 spans 18 residues. V trimming: 0 bases; J trimming: 5 bases; junction bases outside the gene matches: 9. CDR3 region: CARSLAEGLAGRNNEQFF. The CDR3 nucleotides read TGTGCCAGAAGCTTGGCCGAAGGACTAGCGGGACGTAACAATGAGCAGTTCTTC.

This sequence joins TRBV9 and TRBJ2-1; TRBD2 might be the D (6 bases). CDR3 length equals 15 residues. The V gene's germline CDR1 is SGDLS and CDR2 YYNGEE. The V end lost 2 bases, the J end lost 6 bases, and 15 bases lay between the germline ends. Here the CDR3 reads CASSVKTGGANEQFF. CDR3 nucleotides: TGTGCCAGCAGCGTGAAGACTGGCGGGGCCAATGAGCAGTTCTTC.

The V call is TRBV6-6, the J call TRBJ2-2; weak D call: TRBD2 (6 bases). Germline lookup yields CDR1 MNHNY and CDR2 SVGAGI (reference sequence). The CDR3 is 14 residues long. Trimming took 5 bases from V and 1 from J, leaving 8 bases between them. The CDR3 nucleotides read TGTGCCAGCAGTGGGGGAGGGAACACCGGGGAGCTGTTTTTT. Translating it yields CASSGGGNTGELFF.

The chain has TRBV28 and TRBJ1-1; D remains ambiguous. CDR1 MDHEN and CDR2 SYDVKM come from the germline V gene. V gave up 3 bases and J gave up 7 bases, with 9 bases separating them. There are 12 residues in the CDR3. The CDR3: CASSFVGLEAFF. In DNA, the CDR3 is TGTGCCAGCAGTTTTGTCGGGCTTGAAGCTTTCTTT.

The chain combines TRBV27 with TRBJ2-6, with D unresolved. Trimming removed 6 bases from V and 2 bases from J, with 8 bases in between. Germline CDR1 reads MNHEY; CDR2 reads SMNVEV (reference sequence). The CDR3 length is 14 residues. CDR3 residues: CASSFTTGANVLTF. Here the CDR3 DNA reads TGTGCCAGCAGCTTTACTACTGGGGCCAACGTCCTGACTTTC.

The CDR3 loop reads CASRGGLGQETQYF. The CDR3 coding sequence is TGTGCCAGCAGGGGAGGGTTGGGGCAAGAGACCCAGTACTTC. The chain recombines TRBV7-2 with TRBJ2-5; 7 bases fit TRBD2. The CDR3 is 14 amino acids. The V segment lost 6 bases and the J segment 2 bases; nucleotides outside the gene matches: 6. From germline, CDR1 is SGHTA and CDR2 FQGNSA. The variable domain in full, completed from reference TRBV7-2 and TRBJ2-5, reads GAGVSQSPSNKVTEKGKDVELRCDPISGHTALYWYRQSLGQGLEFLIYFQGNSAPDKSGLPSDRFSAERTGGSVSTLTIQRTQQEDSAVYLCASRGGLGQETQYFGPGTRLLVL.

Of note for this clone: A junction boundary mismatches the germline segment, possibly from a read error. The chain joins TRBV28 to TRBJ2-4; TRBD2 is a possible D gene (7 bases). CDR3 length: 12 amino acids. The V gene's germline CDR1 is MDHEN and CDR2 SYDVKM. The CDR3 reads CASQGLPGAGYF. CDR3 DNA sequence: TGTGCCAGTCAGGGGTTACCCGGAGCGGGGTATTTC. Full variable domain (outside the CDR3, taken from reference TRBV28 and TRBJ2-4): DVKVTQSSRYLVKRTGEKVFLECVQDMDHENMFWYRQDPGLGLRLIYFSYDVKMKEKGDIPEGYSVSREKKERFSLILESASTNQTSMYLCASQGLPGAGYFGAGTRLSVL.

The chain combines TRBV28 with TRBJ2-7; 9 bases match TRBD1. After removal of 7 bases from V and 6 bases from J, the junction contained 13 bases not matched to a gene. Germline-derived CDR1 and CDR2 are MDHEN and SYDVKM. The CDR3 runs 15 residues. In nucleotides, the CDR3 is TGTGCCAGCACCCCAAGGGGGACAGGGTCCGTCGAGCAGTACTTC. This encodes CASTPRGTGSVEQYF.

The rearrangement joins TRBV6-6 to TRBJ1-5; D ambiguous. Germline-derived CDR1 and CDR2 are MNHNY and SVGAGI (reference sequence). Trimming removed 6 bases from V and 5 bases from J, with 14 bases in between. The CDR3 sequence is 14 residues long. CDR3 sequence reads: CASSRMGGDQPQHF. In nucleotides, the CDR3 is TGTGCCAGCAGCCGGATGGGAGGTGATCAGCCCCAGCATTTT.

The chain carries TRBV5-4 and TRBJ2-1; D call uncertain. V lost 0 bases, J lost 0 bases, and 13 bases lay in between. Germline lookup yields CDR1 SGHNT and CDR2 YYREEE (reference sequence). The CDR3 spans 17 residues. The CDR3 reads CASSLDGFRLSYNEQFF. The CDR3 nucleotides are TGTGCCAGCAGCTTGGACGGGTTCCGGCTCTCCTACAATGAGCAGTTCTTC.

The genes are TRBV7-2 and TRBJ1-5; a possible D gene is TRBD1 (6 bases). The CDR3 contains 15 residues. Trimming cost V 0 bases and J 4 bases, with 10 bases left between them. Germline V gene sequence: CDR1 SGHTA, CDR2 FQGNSA. This chain's CDR3 is CASSLARGDNQPQHF. The CDR3 DNA reads TGTGCCAGCAGCTTAGCCAGGGGCGATAATCAGCCCCAGCATTTT.

This clone was observed a handful of times. V gene TRBV6-6 combines with J gene TRBJ1-1; 9 positions match TRBD1. The V gene end was trimmed by 5 bases and the J gene end by 4 bases; junction bases not matched to a gene: 2. The CDR3 runs 13 residues. From germline, CDR1 is MNHNY and CDR2 SVGAGI (reference sequence). The CDR3 region has the DNA TGTGCCAGCAGTGCACAGGGGGCCACTGAAGCTTTCTTT. It is translated as CASSAQGATEAFF.

The rearrangement links TRBV6-6 to TRBJ2-7; possible D gene TRBD2, 6 bases. V was clipped by 2 bases and J by 3 bases, with 11 bases between them. This CDR3 is 14 amino acids long. Germline CDR1 and CDR2: MNHNY and SVGAGI (reference sequence). CDR3 DNA sequence: TGTGCCAGCAGTTACCCCAGGGAGGTCTACGAGCAGTACTTC. Protein: CASSYPREVYEQYF.

This clone has just one count. V usage is TRBV6-1 and J usage is TRBJ1-1; 7 nucleotides match TRBD1. CDR1 is MNHNS, CDR2 SASEGT, per germline. The CDR3 is made up of 15 amino acids. After removal of 1 base from V and 5 bases from J, the junction contained 7 bases not matched to a gene. For the CDR3, the DNA is TGTGCCAGCAGTGAAGTGGCAGGGGGAGGTACTGAAGCTTTCTTT. Its protein is CASSEVAGGGTEAFF.

The CDR3 protein is CASLNRISGPNTGELFF. The CDR3 DNA reads TGCGCCAGCTTAAACAGGATTAGCGGCCCGAACACCGGGGAGCTGTTTTTT. The chain has TRBV23-1 and TRBJ2-2; a possible D gene is TRBD2 (6 bases). TRBV23-1 is annotated as an ORF whose role is uncertain. The CDR3 is 17 amino acids. Trimming cost V 8 bases and J 0 bases, with 19 bases left between them.

The chain couples TRBV11-3 to TRBJ1-1, with D unclear. The CDR3 totals 13 residues. Germline-derived CDR1 and CDR2 are SGHNT and YENEEA. The V end was cut by 5 bases, the J end by 2 bases, with 9 bases between. CDR3 region: CASSLSPNTEAFF. The CDR3 nucleotides read TGTGCCAGCAGCCTAAGCCCCAACACTGAAGCTTTCTTT.

CDR3 DNA: TGTGCCAGGCAGAACAGGGGGGAAGAGACCCAGTACTTC. This codes for CARQNRGEETQYF. The chain has TRBV10-3 and TRBJ2-5; 8 bases align to TRBD1. Germline trimming cut 10 bases from V and 3 bases from J; bases unmatched to any gene: 7. Germline-derived CDR1 and CDR2 are ENHRY and SYGVKD. This CDR3 is 13 amino acids long.

The chain combines TRBV11-2 with TRBJ2-2; 9 nucleotides match TRBD2. The CDR3 is made up of 17 amino acids. The germline gives CDR1 SGHAT, CDR2 FQNNGV. With V trimmed by 5 bases and J by 2 bases, 9 bases remained unmatched. As DNA, the CDR3 is TGTGCCAGCAGCCCCCGGCGGGGGGGATTTAACACCGGGGAGCTGTTTTTT. Translation gives CASSPRRGGFNTGELFF.

V is TRBV29-1 and J is TRBJ2-1, with D maybe TRBD2 (5 bases). The CDR3 extends over 14 amino acids. Trimming removed 6 bases from V and 2 bases from J, with 14 bases in between. Per germline, CDR1 SQVTM and CDR2 ANQGSEA. CDR3 in amino acids: CSVSWERTYNEQFF. CDR3 nucleotide sequence: TGCAGCGTGTCCTGGGAGCGGACCTACAATGAGCAGTTCTTC.

The gene calls are TRBV27 and TRBJ2-2; the D gene is possibly TRBD2 (5 bases). Germline-derived CDR1 and CDR2 are MNHEY and SMNVEV (reference sequence). V was pared by 6 bases and J by 4 bases, with 15 bases between. CDR3 length equals 15 residues. The CDR3 here is CASRRIGSGTGELFF. CDR3 sequence (DNA): TGTGCCAGCAGGCGGATAGGGAGTGGCACCGGGGAGCTGTTTTTT.